This T cell receptor (beta chain) was recovered during a study of control samples from healthy donors and cancer patients. The germline V and J ends were trimmed by 10 bases and 1 base, with 14 bases remaining between them. The CDR3 consists of 13 residues. The germline V gene encodes CDR1 LGHDT and CDR2 YNNKEL (reference sequence). Libraries were prepared by immunoSEQ multiplex PCR; TCRdb keeps only in-frame clonotypes and omits some of them. The sample shows 150,000 to 200,000 clones, just under 95% of them seen only once. The sequencing sample was made of blood. The TCR was taken from a middle-aged woman in good health. This chain connects TRBV3-1 (or the pseudogene TRBV3-2) to TRBJ2-7, with D unclear. CDR3 protein: CANTPPSSYEQYF. The CDR3 DNA reads TGTGCCAACACGCCCCCATCATCCTACGAGCAGTACTTC.